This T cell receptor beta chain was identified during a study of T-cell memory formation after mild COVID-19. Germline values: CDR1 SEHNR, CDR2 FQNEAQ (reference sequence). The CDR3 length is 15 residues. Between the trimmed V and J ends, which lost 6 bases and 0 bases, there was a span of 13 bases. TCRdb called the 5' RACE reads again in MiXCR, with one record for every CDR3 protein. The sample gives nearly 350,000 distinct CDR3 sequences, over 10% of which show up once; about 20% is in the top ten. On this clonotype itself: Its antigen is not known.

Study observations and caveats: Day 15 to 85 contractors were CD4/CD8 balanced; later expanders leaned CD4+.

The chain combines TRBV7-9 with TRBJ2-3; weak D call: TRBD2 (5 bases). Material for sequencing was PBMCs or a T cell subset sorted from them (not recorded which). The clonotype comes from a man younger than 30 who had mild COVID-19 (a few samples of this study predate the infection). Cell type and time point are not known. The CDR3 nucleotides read TGTGCCAGCAGTCTGACAACGGGGAGCACAGATACGCAGTATTTT. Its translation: CASSLTTGSTDTQYF.